This TCR beta chain was found in a study of cytomegalovirus exposure and HLA in healthy donors. Germline lookup yields CDR1 MNHEY and CDR2 SVGAGI. V was clipped by 4 bases and J by 3 bases, with 14 bases between them. CDR3 length: 15 residues. Whole-study results and caveats: Per a prior analysis, the majority of TCR beta V segments were productive roughly 87% or roughly 30% of the time. Both high specificity and high sensitivity reportedly marked the classifier's diagnosis of cytomegalovirus status.

Primers: 60 Vbeta forward and 13 Jbeta reverse. This table comes from immunoSEQ multiplex PCR, and its TCRdb copy is limited to in-frame clones, with some not included. This sample has about 130,000 clones; under 80% occur once, and the top ten carry around 4.1%. Details on this clone: No antigen is known for it.

The sequencing input was PBMCs. V and J are TRBV6-5 and TRBJ2-3; D is perhaps TRBD1 (6 bases). This receptor was identified in a man between 18 and 29 years old in good health and CMV-seropositive. The CDR3 nucleotides are TGTGCCAGCAGTTCGGACAGTGGGCTAACAGATACGCAGTATTTT. Its protein product is CASSSDSGLTDTQYF.